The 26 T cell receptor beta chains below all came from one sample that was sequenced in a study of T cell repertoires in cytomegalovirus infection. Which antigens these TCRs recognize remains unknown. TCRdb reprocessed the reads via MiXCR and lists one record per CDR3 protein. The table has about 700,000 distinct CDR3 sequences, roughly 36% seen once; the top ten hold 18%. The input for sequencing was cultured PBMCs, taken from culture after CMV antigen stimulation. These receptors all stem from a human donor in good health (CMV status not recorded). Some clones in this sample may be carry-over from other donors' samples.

DNA for the CDR3: TGTGCCAGCGACCTGACATCCGTTGAAGCTTTCTTT. Amino acid sequence: CASDLTSVEAFF. The V call is TRBV2, the J call TRBJ1-1; D is unclear. With 8 bases removed from V and 7 bases from J, the gap between germline ends came to 14 bases. Germline lookup yields CDR1 SNHLY and CDR2 FYNNEI. The CDR3 has 12 amino acids.

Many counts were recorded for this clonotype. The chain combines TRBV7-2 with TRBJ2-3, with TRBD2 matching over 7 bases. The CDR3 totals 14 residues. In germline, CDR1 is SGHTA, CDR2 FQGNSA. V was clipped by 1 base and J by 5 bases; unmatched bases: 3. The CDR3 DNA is TGTGCCAGCAGCTTAGGCGGGGGTGAAGATACGCAGTATTTT. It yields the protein CASSLGGGEDTQYF.

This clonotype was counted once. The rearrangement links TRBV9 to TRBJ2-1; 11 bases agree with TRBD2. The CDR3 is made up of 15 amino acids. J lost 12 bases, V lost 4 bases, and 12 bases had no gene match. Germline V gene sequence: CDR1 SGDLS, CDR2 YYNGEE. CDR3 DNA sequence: TGTGCCAGCAGCCCCCAGGGACTAGCGGCGTCGTGGCAGTTCTTC. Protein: CASSPQGLAASWQFF.

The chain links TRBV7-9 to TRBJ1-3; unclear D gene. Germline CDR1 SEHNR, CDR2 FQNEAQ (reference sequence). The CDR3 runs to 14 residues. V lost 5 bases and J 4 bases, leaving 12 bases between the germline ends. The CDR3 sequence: CASSTSGFGNTIYF. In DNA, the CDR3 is TGTGCCAGCAGCACTAGCGGGTTCGGAAACACCATATATTTT.

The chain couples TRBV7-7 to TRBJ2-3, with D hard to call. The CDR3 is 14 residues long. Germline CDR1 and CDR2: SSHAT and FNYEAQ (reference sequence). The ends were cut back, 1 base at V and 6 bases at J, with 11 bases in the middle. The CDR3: CASSLGSVQDTQYF. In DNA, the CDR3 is TGTGCCAGCAGCTTAGGTTCAGTCCAGGATACGCAGTATTTT. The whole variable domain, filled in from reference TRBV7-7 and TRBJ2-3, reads GAGVSQSPRYKVTKRGQDVTLRCDPISSHATLYWYQQALGQGPEFLTYFNYEAQPDKSGLPSDRFSAERPEGSISTLTIQRTEQRDSAMYRCASSLGSVQDTQYFGPGTRLTVL.

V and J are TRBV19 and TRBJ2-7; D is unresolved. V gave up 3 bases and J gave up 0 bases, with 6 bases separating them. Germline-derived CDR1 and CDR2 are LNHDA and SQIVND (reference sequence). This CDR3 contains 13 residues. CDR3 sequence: CASSIPDSYEQYF. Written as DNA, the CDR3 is TGTGCCAGTAGTATCCCGGACTCCTACGAGCAGTACTTC.

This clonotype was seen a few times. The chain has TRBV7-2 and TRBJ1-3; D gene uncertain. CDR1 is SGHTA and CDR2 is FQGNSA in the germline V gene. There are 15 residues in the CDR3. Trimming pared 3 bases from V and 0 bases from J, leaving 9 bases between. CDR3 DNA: TGTGCCAGCAGCTTCGACCGCTACTCTGGAAACACCATATATTTT. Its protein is CASSFDRYSGNTIYF.

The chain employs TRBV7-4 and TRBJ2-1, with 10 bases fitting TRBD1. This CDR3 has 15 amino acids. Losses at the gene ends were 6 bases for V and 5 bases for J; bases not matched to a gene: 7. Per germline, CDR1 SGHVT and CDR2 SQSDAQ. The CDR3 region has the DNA TGTGCCAGCAGTTACCGGGACAGGGGCAACAATGAGCAGTTCTTC. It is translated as CASSYRDRGNNEQFF.

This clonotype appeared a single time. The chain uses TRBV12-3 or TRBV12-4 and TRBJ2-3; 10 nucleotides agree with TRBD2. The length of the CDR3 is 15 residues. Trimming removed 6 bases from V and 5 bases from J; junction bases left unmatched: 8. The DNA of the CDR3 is TGTGCCAGCAGCTTCAGCGGGAGGGCCGGAGATACGCAGTATTTT. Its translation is CASSFSGRAGDTQYF.

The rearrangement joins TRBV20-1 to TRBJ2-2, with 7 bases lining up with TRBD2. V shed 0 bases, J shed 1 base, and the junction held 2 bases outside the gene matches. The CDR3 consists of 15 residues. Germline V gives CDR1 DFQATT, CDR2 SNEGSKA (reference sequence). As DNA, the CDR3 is TGCAGTGCTAGAGAGCTAGCGGTGAACACCGGGGAGCTGTTTTTT. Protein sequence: CSARELAVNTGELFF.

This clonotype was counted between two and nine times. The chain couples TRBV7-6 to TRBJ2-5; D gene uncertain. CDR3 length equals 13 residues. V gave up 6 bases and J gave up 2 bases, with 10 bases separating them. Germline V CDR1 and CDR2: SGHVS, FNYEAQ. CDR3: CASRPSSQETQYF. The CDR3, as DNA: TGTGCCAGCAGGCCCAGTTCGCAAGAGACCCAGTACTTC.

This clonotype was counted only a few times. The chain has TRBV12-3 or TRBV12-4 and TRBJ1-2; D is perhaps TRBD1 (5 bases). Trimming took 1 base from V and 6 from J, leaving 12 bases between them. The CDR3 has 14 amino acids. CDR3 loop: CASSLGRGWNGYTF. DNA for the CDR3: TGTGCCAGCAGTTTAGGGAGGGGTTGGAATGGCTACACCTTC.

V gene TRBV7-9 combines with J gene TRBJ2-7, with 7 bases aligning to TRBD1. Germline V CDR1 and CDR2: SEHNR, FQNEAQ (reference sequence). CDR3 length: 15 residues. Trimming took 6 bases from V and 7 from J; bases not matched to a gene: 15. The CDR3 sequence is CASSPARGPPGEQYF. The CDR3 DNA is TGTGCCAGCAGTCCGGCGAGGGGGCCGCCGGGGGAGCAGTACTTC.

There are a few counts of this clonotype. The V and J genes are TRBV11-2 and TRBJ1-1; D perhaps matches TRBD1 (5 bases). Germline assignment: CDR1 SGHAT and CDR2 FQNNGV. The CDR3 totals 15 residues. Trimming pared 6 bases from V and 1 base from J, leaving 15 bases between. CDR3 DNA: TGTGCCAGCAGACCACCGGGACGGAGGAACACTGAAGCTTTCTTT. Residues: CASRPPGRRNTEAFF.

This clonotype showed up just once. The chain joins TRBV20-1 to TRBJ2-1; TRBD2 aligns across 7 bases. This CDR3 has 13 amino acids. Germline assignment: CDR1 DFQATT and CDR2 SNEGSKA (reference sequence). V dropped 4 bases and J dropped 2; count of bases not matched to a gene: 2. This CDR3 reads CSATGGTYNEQFF. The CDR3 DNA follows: TGCAGTGCTACGGGGGGTACCTACAATGAGCAGTTCTTC.

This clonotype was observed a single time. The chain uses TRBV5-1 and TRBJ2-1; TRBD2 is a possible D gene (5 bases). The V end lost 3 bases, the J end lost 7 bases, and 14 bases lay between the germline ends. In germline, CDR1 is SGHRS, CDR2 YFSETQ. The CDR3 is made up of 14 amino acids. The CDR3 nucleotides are TGCGCCAGCAGCTCGCGGGTGGGTAGAAATGAGCAGTTCTTC. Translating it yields CASSSRVGRNEQFF.

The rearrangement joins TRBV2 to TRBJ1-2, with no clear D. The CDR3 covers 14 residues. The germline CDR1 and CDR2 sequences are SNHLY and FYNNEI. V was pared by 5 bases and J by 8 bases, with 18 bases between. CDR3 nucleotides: TGTGCCAGCAGTTCAAATGCCTTGCCGGGAGGCTACACCTTC. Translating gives CASSSNALPGGYTF.

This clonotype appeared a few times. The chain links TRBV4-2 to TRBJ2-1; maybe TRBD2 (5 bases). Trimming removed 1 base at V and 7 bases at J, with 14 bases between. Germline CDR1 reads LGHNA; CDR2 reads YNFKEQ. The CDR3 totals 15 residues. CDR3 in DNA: TGTGCCAGCAGCCAAGTGGTAACTAGGCAAAATGAGCAGTTCTTC. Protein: CASSQVVTRQNEQFF.

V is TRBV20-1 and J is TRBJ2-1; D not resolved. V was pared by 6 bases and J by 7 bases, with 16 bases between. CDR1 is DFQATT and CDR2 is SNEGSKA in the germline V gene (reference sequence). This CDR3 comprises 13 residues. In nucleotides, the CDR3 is TGCAGTGCCACCCTCGGGCTGGAGAATGAGCAGTTCTTC. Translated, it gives CSATLGLENEQFF.

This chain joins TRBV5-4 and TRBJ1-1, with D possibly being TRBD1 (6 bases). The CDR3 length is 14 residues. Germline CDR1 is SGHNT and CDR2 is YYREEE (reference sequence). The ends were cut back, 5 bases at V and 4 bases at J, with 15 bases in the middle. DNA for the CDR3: TGTGCCAGCAGGATAACAGGGTCGGCCACTGAAGCTTTCTTT. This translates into CASRITGSATEAFF.

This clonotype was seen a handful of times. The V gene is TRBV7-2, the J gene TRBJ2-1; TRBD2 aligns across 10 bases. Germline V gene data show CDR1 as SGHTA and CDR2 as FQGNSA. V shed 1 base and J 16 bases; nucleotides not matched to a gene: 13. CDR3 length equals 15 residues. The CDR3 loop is CASSLGLAGGRGIFF. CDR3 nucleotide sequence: TGTGCCAGCAGCTTAGGGTTAGCGGGGGGACGGGGGATATTCTTC.

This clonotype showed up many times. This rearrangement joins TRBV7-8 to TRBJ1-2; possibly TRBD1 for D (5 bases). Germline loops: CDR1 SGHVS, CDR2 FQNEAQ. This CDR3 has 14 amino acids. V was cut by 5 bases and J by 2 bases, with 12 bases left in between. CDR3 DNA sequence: TGTGCCAGCAGCCCAGAGCAGGGAAACTATGGCTACACCTTC. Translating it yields CASSPEQGNYGYTF.

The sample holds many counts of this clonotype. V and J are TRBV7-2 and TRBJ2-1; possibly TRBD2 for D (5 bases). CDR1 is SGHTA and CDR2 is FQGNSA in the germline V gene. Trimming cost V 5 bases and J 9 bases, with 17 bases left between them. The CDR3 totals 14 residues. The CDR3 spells CASSPDYSNGEQFF. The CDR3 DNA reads TGTGCCAGCAGCCCAGACTACAGTAACGGTGAGCAGTTCTTC.

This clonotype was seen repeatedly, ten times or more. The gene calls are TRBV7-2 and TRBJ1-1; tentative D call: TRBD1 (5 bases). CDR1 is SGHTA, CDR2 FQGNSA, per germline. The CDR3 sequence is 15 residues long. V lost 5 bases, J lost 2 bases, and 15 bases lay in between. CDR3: CASSRQGQINTEAFF. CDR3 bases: TGTGCCAGCAGCCGTCAGGGTCAGATTAACACTGAAGCTTTCTTT. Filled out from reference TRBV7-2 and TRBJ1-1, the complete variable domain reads GAGVSQSPSNKVTEKGKDVELRCDPISGHTALYWYRQSLGQGLEFLIYFQGNSAPDKSGLPSDRFSAERTGGSVSTLTIQRTQQEDSAVYLCASSRQGQINTEAFFGQGTRLTVV.

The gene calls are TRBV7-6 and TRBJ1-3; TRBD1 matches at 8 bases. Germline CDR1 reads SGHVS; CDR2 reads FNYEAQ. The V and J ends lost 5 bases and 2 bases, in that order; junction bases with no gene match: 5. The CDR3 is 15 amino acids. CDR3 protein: CASSTGGIAGNTIYF. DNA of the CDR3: TGTGCCAGCAGCACAGGGGGAATAGCTGGAAACACCATATATTTT.

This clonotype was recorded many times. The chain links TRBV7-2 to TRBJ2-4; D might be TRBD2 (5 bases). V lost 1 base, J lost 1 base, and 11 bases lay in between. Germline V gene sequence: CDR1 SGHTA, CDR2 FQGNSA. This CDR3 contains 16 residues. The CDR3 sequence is CASSLVPGKAKNIQYF. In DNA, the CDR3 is TGTGCCAGCAGCTTAGTCCCGGGGAAGGCCAAAAACATTCAGTACTTC.